This TCR beta chain derives from a study of T cell responses to AZD1222 COVID-19 vaccine. V lost 5 bases and J 2 bases, leaving 10 bases between the germline ends. Looked up from germline, CDR1 is MGHRA and CDR2 is YSYEKL. There are 14 residues in the CDR3. As for this clone: Its antigen is still unknown.

Data came from immunoSEQ multiplex PCR; TCRdb stores just in-frame clones and leaves some out. The sample holds around 120,000 clones, roughly 90% seen once. Overall study results and limits: Spike-specific TCR breadth and depth were elevated following two AZD1222 doses. Reports indicate that nearly half of spike-specific TCRs are directed at unmutated variant regions.

Material: peripheral blood, obtained on day 0 of AZD1222 vaccination. The chain is built from TRBV4-1 and TRBJ2-1; D is undetermined. This clonotype originated in an adult in good health. The CDR3 DNA follows: TGCGCCAGCAGCTATAGAGAAACCTACAATGAGCAGTTCTTC. It codes for CASSYRETYNEQFF.